Following are 20 T cell receptor beta chains from one sample sequenced in a study of T cells after yellow fever vaccination. TCRdb ran MiXCR on the 5' RACE reads and lists one entry per CDR3 protein. The sample contains a few hundred thousand distinct CDR3 sequences, 6.9% of which appear only once. The material sequenced was CD4+ T cells sorted from PBMCs, taken 15 days after the yellow fever booster vaccination. Receptors originate from a man aged 25 to 45 who received the YFV17D yellow fever vaccine.

Only a few counts were recorded for this clonotype. The DNA of the CDR3 is TGTGCCAGCAGCCGCCCTACTAGCGGTCTAGCCAAAAACATTCAGTACTTC. Translating gives CASSRPTSGLAKNIQYF. This chain connects TRBV5-4 to TRBJ2-4, with 8 bases that match TRBD2. J was trimmed by 0 bases and V by 4 bases; bases with no gene match: 9. CDR1 is SGHNT, CDR2 YYREEE, per germline (reference sequence). There are 17 residues in the CDR3.

This clonotype has ten or more counts. This rearrangement joins TRBV5-1 to TRBJ2-1, with 8 nucleotides matching TRBD1. Germline CDR1 and CDR2: SGHRS and YFSETQ. This CDR3 is 15 amino acids long. V lost 0 bases to trimming and J lost 3 bases; unmatched junction nucleotides: 2. The CDR3 spells CASSLGDRHYNEQFF. CDR3 DNA: TGCGCCAGCAGCTTGGGGGACAGGCACTACAATGAGCAGTTCTTC.

This clonotype was detected only a few times. The chain employs TRBV20-1 and TRBJ1-1; a possible D gene is TRBD1 (5 bases). Per germline, CDR1 DFQATT and CDR2 SNEGSKA (reference sequence). V lost 0 bases and J lost 3, with 26 bases in between. The CDR3 runs to 19 residues. The CDR3 sequence: CSARDLIGERSNRDTEAFF. The CDR3 DNA sequence: TGCAGTGCTAGAGATCTGATAGGGGAACGTAGTAACCGGGACACTGAAGCTTTCTTT.

V and J are TRBV9 and TRBJ2-5; no definite D call. V lost 0 bases and J 5 bases, leaving 11 bases between the germline ends. Germline lookup yields CDR1 SGDLS and CDR2 YYNGEE. CDR3 length: 14 amino acids. For the CDR3, the DNA is TGTGCCAGCAGCGTAGCCACCTACGGGGAGACCCAGTACTTC. This encodes CASSVATYGETQYF.

This clonotype was counted many times. This chain connects TRBV7-2 to TRBJ2-1; 8 nucleotides line up with TRBD2. V gave up 4 bases and J gave up 9 bases; unmatched junction bases: 5. CDR3 length: 13 amino acids. Per the germline V gene, CDR1 is SGHTA and CDR2 is FQGNSA. This CDR3 reads CASSWSGSVEQFF. The CDR3, as DNA: TGTGCCAGCAGCTGGAGCGGGAGTGTTGAGCAGTTCTTC.

This clonotype was found many times. J is TRBJ1-5 and V is TRBV12-3 or TRBV12-4; no firm D call. The CDR3 extends over 18 amino acids. V dropped 3 bases and J dropped 0 bases, with 18 bases sitting between them. Here the CDR3 reads CASSFSGPYPHSNQPQHF. The CDR3 DNA reads as TGTGCCAGCAGTTTCTCCGGGCCCTATCCTCATAGCAATCAGCCCCAGCATTTT.

This chain joins TRBV7-3 and TRBJ2-2; tentative D call: TRBD2 (6 bases). V was pared by 5 bases and J by 1 base, with 14 bases between. CDR3 length: 16 residues. Per germline, CDR1 SGHTA and CDR2 FQGTGA. CDR3 sequence reads: CASSASLALNTGELFF. Written as DNA, the CDR3 is TGTGCCAGCAGCGCGTCACTAGCCCTGAACACCGGGGAGCTGTTTTTT.

The chain carries TRBV6-5 and TRBJ2-5; the D call may be TRBD1 or TRBD2 (5 bases each). Germline CDR1 MNHEY, CDR2 SVGAGI. The V and J ends lost 2 bases and 5 bases respectively, with 12 bases between them. This CDR3 has 14 residues. The CDR3 DNA sequence: TGTGCCAGCAGTTACACCGACTGGGGGGAGACCCAGTACTTC. Protein: CASSYTDWGETQYF.

This clonotype was observed a few times. V usage is TRBV10-3 and J usage is TRBJ2-6; D perhaps matches TRBD1 (5 bases). V was pared by 10 bases and J by 0 bases, with 10 bases between. Per the germline V gene, CDR1 is ENHRY and CDR2 is SYGVKD. There are 14 residues in the CDR3. CDR3 protein: CASTGDSGANVLTF. The CDR3 bases are TGTGCCAGTACAGGAGACTCTGGGGCCAACGTCCTGACTTTC.

This clonotype was detected many times. The chain employs TRBV5-1 and TRBJ2-1; 14 nucleotides line up with TRBD2. With 3 bases clipped from V and 10 bases from J, the junction kept 9 bases outside the gene matches. CDR1 is SGHRS, CDR2 YFSETQ, per germline. The CDR3 loop spans 16 amino acids. CDR3 loop: CASSSPGLAGVGEQFF. The CDR3 DNA reads TGCGCCAGCAGCTCCCCGGGACTAGCGGGAGTGGGGGAGCAGTTCTTC.

This clonotype was observed at least ten times. The chain combines TRBV29-1 with TRBJ2-3, with a weak D call TRBD2 (6 bases). From germline, CDR1 is SQVTM and CDR2 ANQGSEA. The CDR3 spans 16 residues. V lost 5 bases, J lost 1 base, and 19 bases lay in between. CDR3: CSVPRAIAVGTDTQYF. CDR3 coding DNA: TGCAGCGTTCCCCGGGCGATAGCGGTTGGCACAGATACGCAGTATTTT.

This clonotype was counted at least ten times. The chain uses TRBV12-3 or TRBV12-4 and TRBJ1-1; 9 bases are a match to TRBD1. The CDR3 consists of 15 residues. Trimming took 5 bases from V and 1 from J; bases not matched to a gene: 5. The CDR3 here is CASSTRQGGNTEAFF. Written as DNA, the CDR3 is TGTGCCAGCAGTACCCGACAGGGGGGGAACACTGAAGCTTTCTTT.

Concerning this clonotype: Sequence at one end of the junction differs from germline and may be a read error. CDR3: CASSPQDRGNFQRQHF. DNA of the CDR3: TGTGCCAGCAGTCCCCAGGACAGGGGTAATTTTCAGCGCCAGCATTTT. The V gene is TRBV28, the J gene TRBJ1-5, with 9 bases identical to TRBD1. CDR1 and CDR2 from the germline V gene are MDHEN and SYDVKM. The length of the CDR3 is 16 residues.

This clonotype showed up just a few times. The chain carries TRBV5-1 and TRBJ1-2; D call uncertain. This CDR3 region has 15 residues. Trimming shortened V by 4 bases and J by 0 bases, and 13 bases separated the two germline ends. The germline CDR1 and CDR2 sequences are SGHRS and YFSETQ. The CDR3 DNA reads as TGCGCCAGCAGCCTGGTGGCCGGGTCTAACTATGGCTACACCTTC. Protein sequence: CASSLVAGSNYGYTF.

The J gene is TRBJ1-1, the V gene TRBV10-3; D unresolved. Germline V gene sequence: CDR1 ENHRY, CDR2 SYGVKD. The CDR3 sequence is 13 residues long. Trimming left V 10 bases short and J 0 bases short, with 12 bases between. In nucleotides, the CDR3 is TGTGCCAGCCGCGGGGTCATGAACACTGAAGCTTTCTTT. Translating gives CASRGVMNTEAFF.

Of note for this clonotype: This clone may be a read error of a much larger clone one base away. V is TRBV7-2 and J is TRBJ2-3; D is uncertain. Trimming took off 9 bases at V and 4 bases at J, with 14 bases between the two ends. Germline V gives CDR1 SGHTA, CDR2 FQGNSA. CDR3 length: 13 residues. Written as DNA, the CDR3 is TGTGCCAGAAGCAAAAGCCGGGCAGATACGCAGTATTTT. The encoded protein is CARSKSRADTQYF.

The sample holds many counts of this clonotype. The rearrangement joins TRBV5-1 to TRBJ2-7; 8 nucleotides agree with TRBD2. The junction had 4 bases not matched to a gene; V was cut back by 0 bases and J by 2 bases. The germline V gene has CDR1 SGHRS and CDR2 YFSETQ. The CDR3 is 15 amino acids. CDR3 protein: CASSLEGSGAYEQYF. In nucleotides, the CDR3 is TGCGCCAGCAGCTTGGAAGGTAGCGGGGCCTACGAGCAGTACTTC.

This rearrangement joins TRBV19 to TRBJ1-1; no reliable D call. CDR3 length: 14 amino acids. V dropped 7 bases and J dropped 6 bases, with 18 bases sitting between them. Germline V gene sequence: CDR1 LNHDA, CDR2 SQIVND (reference sequence). The CDR3, as DNA: TGTGCCAGTATCAACTTAGGCCCGGGCGCTGAAGCTTTCTTT. It specifies CASINLGPGAEAFF.

This clonotype was detected many times. The chain uses TRBV7-9 and TRBJ1-2, with D possibly matching TRBD1 (5 bases). CDR1 and CDR2 (germline): SEHNR, FQNEAQ (reference sequence). Deletions cut 5 bases from V and 1 base from J, with 11 bases between. The CDR3 length is 14 residues. Here the CDR3 reads CASSLGTDNYGYTF. Written as DNA, the CDR3 is TGTGCCAGCAGCCTAGGGACGGATAACTATGGCTACACCTTC.

This clonotype has a count of ten or more. This chain connects TRBV18 to TRBJ1-4, with 10 bases that match TRBD1. CDR1 and CDR2 from the germline V gene are KGHSH and LQKENI. There are 14 residues in the CDR3. V was pared by 3 bases and J by 8 bases, with 3 bases of the junction left unmatched. The chain's CDR3 is CASSPDRGYEKLFF. CDR3 coding DNA: TGTGCCAGCTCACCGGACAGGGGGTACGAAAAACTGTTTTTT.